Sequencing of this T cell receptor beta chain was carried out in a study of shared clonotypes between healthy human individuals (dated by TCRdb to 2018 to 2021). In terms of the full investigation: The cohort comprised two women and three men aged 18 to 49 years. Per donor, three plates each were used for CD4 naive and CD4 memory, two for CD8 naive, and one for CD8 memory. The study deeply sequenced blood TCR repertoires of several healthy adults to estimate repertoire size and the extent of clonotype sharing between individuals. Libraries were prepared and TCR repertoires were sequenced by different laboratories using diverse techniques, in order to increase sequencing depth and limit assay-specific biases. Between about 0.9 and 9 billion PBMCs per donor were obtained by leukapheresis. The research as a whole found: Because the study included a small number of donors, the genetic and exposure-history diversity represented was limited. Clonotypes shared by all four sorted-subset donors showed higher generation probabilities than non-shared clonotypes. Sampling was restricted to blood, and TCR repertoires in tissue are likely to differ from TCR repertoires in blood. Naive subsets generally had larger estimated clonotype richness than memory subsets. Pairwise subsampling indicated that sequencing depth was expected to affect the degree of clonotype sharing among donors. When a handful of donors were compared, the shared fraction of clonotypes was around 5% for naive CD4, 3.5% for naive CD8, 2% to 2.5% for memory CD4, and under 0.5% for memory CD8. Rarefaction of sorted-subset datasets indicated incomplete sequencing despite the large sequencing depth.

Healthy HIV-negative adults with no recently reported acute infections or vaccinations were included as donors. Only Caucasian adults living in Nashville, Tennessee, USA were represented among the donors. CD4+ T cells were enriched through magnetic negative selection, after which naive cells were positively selected on CD45RA and the remaining negative fraction served as the memory subset. Blood was obtained by leukapheresis, after which PBMCs were separated by Ficoll-Histopaque density gradient centrifugation and cryopreserved in liquid nitrogen vapor phase. Purity and quantity of every magnetically sorted T cell population were checked by analytical flow cytometry. From each sorted fraction, genomic DNA was isolated and quantified by UV absorbance on a Nanodrop 2000c. In the case of this clone: What this receptor recognizes is not known. Base-call qualities are not available, and no considerably larger clone is one nucleotide away.

Using the deep immunoSEQ assay, multiplex PCR amplified TCR CDR3 regions from genomic DNA. For each cell subset, the extracted genomic DNA was distributed evenly across all wells of several immunoSEQ 96-well plates, and each plate served as one replicate. Each replicate PCR for sorted subsets received about 180 ng genomic DNA, equal to about 30,000 T cell genomes. The purified libraries were quantified using a Qubit 3.0 fluorometer, sized with a Bioanalyzer 2100, and then quantified again using the KAPA Library Quantification kit. A separate single-read 150-cycle Illumina NextSeq 550 flow cell was used to sequence each immunoSEQ 96-well plate. The source study handled its data this way. Because the immunoSEQ output held only junctional sequences and lacked quality scores, the filtering could not match the filtering applied to full-length reads. Sequences were annotated with PyIR, a Python wrapper for IgBLAST v1.9, and V/J genes and CDR3 were assigned using IMGT germline references. Reads were filtered out if the reads had weak V/J assignments (E-value above 1e-6), no CDR3, stop codons, out-of-frame junctions, or ambiguous translated residues. V3J clonotypes were defined as sequences sharing an identical inferred V gene, J gene, and CDR3 amino acid sequence. Percentage overlap between repertoires was computed as shared unique clonotypes divided by the size of the smaller repertoire. Three approaches were used to assess repertoire richness: RTK rarefaction, the Chao1 estimator, and Recon v2.1 estimates of unobserved clonotypes. OLGA was used to compute generation probabilities for all TCRbeta clonotypes that the gDNA method yielded from several donors. In its TCRdb copy, this immuneACCESS table keeps in-frame sequences only and misses some clones. Where compared with another copy, unresolved V genes explain less than half of these, and the others have no known cause. That table supplies the V and J calls and clone size; D and trimming were determined from the DNA. Present in this sample are 2,500,000 or so clones, around nine tenths of which were seen just once. The top ten hold 0.11% to 0.15% of the sample.

Sequencing input: naive CD4+ T cells sorted from blood. The meaning of the sample's cell subset or site label: CD45RA+ positively selected. This sequence originates from a man between 18 and 29 years old in good health.

CDR3 sequence: CASSRTFTEAFF. In nucleotide form, the sequence is TGTGCCAGCAGCCGGACTTTCACTGAAGCTTTCTTT. Recombination linked TRBV5-8 to TRBJ1-1; no D segment can be confidently identified. Reading the germline V gene gives CDR1 SGHTS and CDR2 YDEGEE. The germline ends are 8 bases apart after V is trimmed by 4 bases and J by 4 bases. The CDR3 runs 12 amino acids, cysteine and phenylalanine included. Only CDR3 DNA is held: 36 bases, read in frame from base 1.